The rows below give T cell receptor beta chains drawn from one sample of a study of a mutant IDH1 vaccine in newly diagnosed glioma. The assay was immunoSEQ multiplex PCR, and TCRdb's table has in-frame clones only and misses some. Altogether 30,000 to 40,000 clones are present, approximately 78% being singletons, with the ten largest covering approximately 9.1%. The source material was PBMCs, sampled from a glioma patient treated with radiotherapy, temozolomide or both. These receptor sequences come from a man in his forties with glioma. Some clones in this sample may be carry-over from other donors' samples. Each CDR3 is given with its conserved first and last residue. A D gene is named only where the DNA matches it firmly. The size entry is marked missing in some rows and otherwise reads once, few, many or a size class.

TRBJ2-1 TRBV10-3 TRBD2 once 16 TGTGCCATCGGAGCGGCGGGGGACCCCTCCTACAATGAGCAGTTCTTC CAIGAAGDPSYNEQFF
TRBJ1-1 TRBV27 TRBD1 NA 13 TGTGCCAGCAGTGCACAAACAGGGGGTGAAGCTTTCTTT CASSAQTGGEAFF
TRBJ1-2 TRBV5-6 NA NA 13 TGTGCCAGCAGCCATCGACAGACCTATGGCTACACCTTC CASSHRQTYGYTF
TRBJ1-2 TRBV30 NA NA 12 TGTGCCTGGAGCACTTTAGGTTATGGCTACACCTTC CAWSTLGYGYTF
TRBJ2-7 TRBV6-1 NA NA 13 TGTGCCAGTATATTAGGAAACTCCTACGAGCAGTACTTC CASILGNSYEQYF
TRBJ1-4 TRBV30 NA NA 14 TGTGCCTGGAGTAAGGGACCAACTAATGAAAAACTGTTTTTT CAWSKGPTNEKLFF
TRBJ1-5 TRBV7-6 NA NA 16 TGTGCCAGCAGCTTACTGGCAGGGGTTGGCAATCAGCCCCAGCATTTT CASSLLAGVGNQPQHF
TRBJ1-1 TRBV11-3 NA NA 13 TGTGCCAGCAGCAAACTACGGGACACTGAAGCTTTCTTT CASSKLRDTEAFF
TRBJ2-3 TRBV5-4 NA NA 17 TGTGCCAGCAGCTCCCCACGCGGGGGCCACCCGGCAGATACGCAGTATTTT CASSSPRGGHPADTQYF
TRBJ2-2 TRBV13 TRBD2 NA 17 TGTGCCAGCAGCTCCGGGACTAGCGGGACCAGAACCGGGGAGCTGTTTTTT CASSSGTSGTRTGELFF
TRBJ1-2 TRBV5-1 NA NA 14 TGCGCCAGCAGCGGAGGACCAGGGGAGGGTGGCTACACCTTC CASSGGPGEGGYTF
TRBJ2-3 TRBV5-1 TRBD1 NA 15 TGCGCCAGCAGCTTTAAGACAGGGGGCACAGATACGCAGTATTTT CASSFKTGGTDTQYF
TRBJ2-3 TRBV5-6 TRBD2 NA 17 TGTGCCAGCAGCTTTCAACTAGCGGGGGCGGGGGCCGATACGCAGTATTTT CASSFQLAGAGADTQYF
TRBJ2-2 TRBV9 TRBD1 NA 15 TGTGCCAGCAGCTCGATGACAGGGGGGACCGGGGAGCTGTTTTTT CASSSMTGGTGELFF
TRBJ1-6 TRBV25-1 NA NA 15 TGTGCCAGCAAATCGGTACAGGGTTATAATTCACCCCTCCACTTT CASKSVQGYNSPLHF
TRBJ2-7 TRBV6-1 NA NA 13 TGTGCCAGCAGTGAAGCCACGTCCTACGAGCAGTACTTC CASSEATSYEQYF
TRBJ2-7 TRBV5-1 TRBD1 NA 22 TGCGCCAGCAGCCCCGGCTTGGGTGGGGCCCAGGGGCCCCGGGACAGCACCTACGAGCAGTACTTC CASSPGLGGAQGPRDSTYEQYF
TRBJ1-1 TRBV27 TRBD1 NA 12 TGTGCCAGCAGCCTACAGGGGACTGAAGCTTTCTTT CASSLQGTEAFF
TRBJ2-7 TRBV7-9 NA NA 13 TGTGCCAGCAGCTTAGGGAGCCGGGGGGAGCAGTACTTC CASSLGSRGEQYF
TRBJ1-2 TRBV2 NA NA 11 TGTGCCAGCAGTGCAGGGTTCACCTACACCTTC CASSAGFTYTF
TRBJ2-2 TRBV7-2 NA NA 13 TGTGCCAGCAGCGCCCAGGGTCGTGGGGAGCTGTTTTTT CASSAQGRGELFF
TRBJ1-1 TRBV6-1 NA NA 13 TGTGCCATCAAAAGGAGTCTGAACACTGAAGCTTTCTTT CAIKRSLNTEAFF
TRBJ2-3 TRBV5-1 NA NA 15 TGCGCCAGCAGCTCCACCCTAGATGGTTCAGATACGCAGTATTTT CASSSTLDGSDTQYF
TRBJ2-3 TRBV7-2 NA NA 14 TGTGCCAGCAGCCAATTGATTTTCGAAGATACGCAGTATTTT CASSQLIFEDTQYF
TRBJ1-4 TRBV18 NA once 15 TGTGCCAGCTCACCCCAGCGCGGAGGAGGTGAAAAACTGTTTTTT CASSPQRGGGEKLFF
TRBJ1-1 TRBV30 NA NA 11 TGTGCCCTCGAGAAGAGGGTGGAAGCTTTCTTT CALEKRVEAFF
TRBJ2-7 TRBV4-1 NA NA 11 TGCGCCAGCAGCTTGGGTGGCGAGCAGTACTTC CASSLGGEQYF
TRBJ2-3 TRBV19 NA NA 14 TGTGCCAGTACCCCGCCCGGAAACACAGATACGCAGTATTTT CASTPPGNTDTQYF
TRBJ2-2 TRBV23-1 NA NA 16 TGCGCCAGCAGTCAAGCCGGTGGGGGGAACACCGGGGAGCTGTTTTTT CASSQAGGGNTGELFF
TRBJ1-2 TRBV7-2 NA once 15 TGTGCCAGCAGCCAATGGGACGCAGCTAACTATGGCTACACCTTC CASSQWDAANYGYTF
TRBJ2-1 TRBV30 TRBD1 NA 15 TGTGCCTGGAGTGTAAGACAGGGTAGCTACAATGAGCAGTTCTTC CAWSVRQGSYNEQFF
TRBJ1-6 TRBV5-1 NA NA 13 TGCGCCAGCAGCTTTGAGGATAATTCACCCCTCCACTTT CASSFEDNSPLHF
TRBJ1-1 TRBV4-1 NA NA 12 TGCGCCAGCAGCCGACCTGGGAGTTCGGCTTTCTTT CASSRPGSSAFF
TRBJ2-3 TRBV29-1 NA NA 11 TGCAGCGTTGAAGACCCAGATACGCAGTATTTT CSVEDPDTQYF
TRBJ1-1 TRBV6-1 NA NA 14 TGTGCCGGCCGCACCTGGGGGGCGCCGACTGAAGCTTTCTTT CAGRTWGAPTEAFF
TRBJ1-4 TRBV7-6 TRBD1 NA 15 TGTGCCAGCAGCGGACGGACAGGGCCTAATGAAAAACTGTTTTTT CASSGRTGPNEKLFF
TRBJ1-1 TRBV9 NA NA 14 TGTGCCAGCAGCGTCGGGGGGGGGTGGACTGAAGCTTTCTTT CASSVGGGWTEAFF
TRBJ1-5 TRBV5-6 NA medium-sized 14 TGTGCCAGCAGCTTCGCTTCAGGGAATCAGCCCCAGCATTTT CASSFASGNQPQHF
TRBJ1-2 TRBV5-1 TRBD1 NA 14 TGCGCCAGCAGCTCCACGGGACAGTCCCTCAGGGCCCACTTC CASSSTGQSLRAHF
TRBJ1-2 TRBV6-1 NA few 14 TGTGCCTCCGCGGTGGGGGGGCTAGACTATGGCTACACCTTC CASAVGGLDYGYTF
TRBJ2-3 TRBV29-1 NA NA 13 TGCAGTCACATCTCTTGGCAAAAAGATACGCAGTATTTT CSHISWQKDTQYF
TRBJ1-2 TRBV30 NA NA 14 TGTGCCTGGAGTTCGTCCAGGGTGGACTATGGCTACACCTTC CAWSSSRVDYGYTF
TRBJ2-5 TRBV4-1 NA NA 14 TGCGCCAGCAGCCAAAACGGGGGAGGAGAGACCCAGTACTTC CASSQNGGGETQYF
TRBJ1-5 TRBV10-3 NA few 14 TGTGCCATCAGTACGGGGACCGCGAATCAGCCCCAGCATTTT CAISTGTANQPQHF
TRBJ1-1 TRBV5-1 TRBD1 NA 16 TGCGCCAGCAGCTCCGCTTCAGGGGGCATGGACACTGAAGCTTTCTTT CASSSASGGMDTEAFF
TRBJ2-5 TRBV9 TRBD2 NA 20 TGTGCCAGCAGCGTAGAGGGAACTAGCGGGGGGGCCTGGGGTCAAGAGACCCAGTACTTC CASSVEGTSGGAWGQETQYF
TRBJ2-7 TRBV2 TRBD1 NA 13 TGTGCCAGCAGTCTCCGGGACAGGGACGAGCAGTACTTC CASSLRDRDEQYF
TRBJ2-3 TRBV19 NA few 16 TGTGCCAGTAGTATAGATTGGGCAGGGACCACAGATACGCAGTATTTT CASSIDWAGTTDTQYF
TRBJ1-3 TRBV29-1 NA NA 14 TGCAGCGTTGAAGATCACATCTCTGGAAACACCATATATTTT CSVEDHISGNTIYF
TRBJ2-1 TRBV7-9 NA NA 15 TGTGCCAGCAGCTTTGTCAGGGGCTCCTACAATGAGCAGTTCTTC CASSFVRGSYNEQFF
TRBJ1-4 TRBV19 NA NA 16 TGTGCCAGTAGTATCGTAGATTGGGGGTACAACGGAAAACTGTTTTTT CASSIVDWGYNGKLFF
TRBJ1-2 TRBV6-5 NA NA 15 TGTGCCAGCAGTTACTGGAACAGGGAAGACTATGGCTACACCTTC CASSYWNREDYGYTF
TRBJ2-7 TRBV27 TRBD1 NA 15 TGTGCCAGCAGTCCCAGTCCGCAGACAGGGATCGAGCAGTACTTC CASSPSPQTGIEQYF